This is a list of T cell receptor beta chains from one sample in a study of cytomegalovirus exposure and HLA in healthy donors. This table comes from immunoSEQ multiplex PCR, and its TCRdb copy is limited to in-frame clones, with some not included. The sample includes about 94,000 clones, roughly 86% of them seen just once. What was sequenced was PBMCs. The receptors here all came from a human donor in good health. Each CDR3 is given with its conserved first and last residue. The D gene is left open where the match is weak. The size field is filled for only some rows; it gives once, few, many or a size class.

CDR3nt: TGCGCCAGCAATACACAGGGGAGTTATGGCTACACCTTC
CDR3aa: CASNTQGSYGYTF
d_gene: TRBD1
j_gene: TRBJ1-2
v_gene: TRBV10-2
abundance: few

CDR3nt: TGTGCCTGGAGTGTTAAAGGGAGAGTTGGTGCGGGCTATGGCTACACCTTC
CDR3aa: CAWSVKGRVGAGYGYTF
d_gene: NA
j_gene: TRBJ1-2
v_gene: TRBV30
abundance: once

CDR3nt: TGCGCCAGCAGCCAAGATAGGGCAGGGGGTAGCGGCTACACCTTC
CDR3aa: CASSQDRAGGSGYTF
d_gene: TRBD1
j_gene: TRBJ1-2
v_gene: TRBV4-3
abundance: once

CDR3nt: TGCGCCAGCAGCCAAGGTCTCCTAGCGGGAGGTACCTCCTACGAGCAGTACTTC
CDR3aa: CASSQGLLAGGTSYEQYF
d_gene: TRBD2
j_gene: TRBJ2-7
v_gene: TRBV4-3
abundance: NA

CDR3nt: TGCAGCGTTTTCATCGATACGCAGTATTTT
CDR3aa: CSVFIDTQYF
d_gene: NA
j_gene: TRBJ2-3
v_gene: TRBV29-1
abundance: once

CDR3nt: TGTGCCAGCAGTTACTCAGGGGAGGGCGAGCAGTACTTC
CDR3aa: CASSYSGEGEQYF
d_gene: TRBD2
j_gene: TRBJ2-7
v_gene: TRBV6-5
abundance: NA

CDR3nt: TGTGCCAGTAGTCTAGCGGGAGTGCTGGATACGCAGTATTTT
CDR3aa: CASSLAGVLDTQYF
d_gene: TRBD2
j_gene: TRBJ2-3
v_gene: TRBV19
abundance: NA

CDR3nt: TGTGCCAGCAGAGCGGACAGGGAGCTTCTCGAGCAGTACTTC
CDR3aa: CASRADRELLEQYF
d_gene: TRBD1
j_gene: TRBJ2-7
v_gene: TRBV25-1
abundance: NA

CDR3nt: TGTGCCAGCAGCGTAGCAGGGGGGACCGGGGAGCTGTTTTTT
CDR3aa: CASSVAGGTGELFF
d_gene: NA
j_gene: TRBJ2-2
v_gene: TRBV9
abundance: NA

CDR3nt: TGTGCCAGCACACAGACAGGGCGAAGGTACGAGCAGTACTTC
CDR3aa: CASTQTGRRYEQYF
d_gene: TRBD1
j_gene: TRBJ2-7
v_gene: TRBV6-6
abundance: NA

CDR3nt: TGTGCCACCAGCAGTGGGCGGACACGGGCGTCAGAGACCCAGTACTTC
CDR3aa: CATSSGRTRASETQYF
d_gene: NA
j_gene: TRBJ2-5
v_gene: TRBV15
abundance: once

CDR3nt: TGTGCCAGCAGTTCCGATTTCGAGCAGTACTTC
CDR3aa: CASSSDFEQYF
d_gene: NA
j_gene: TRBJ2-7
v_gene: TRBV2
abundance: NA

CDR3nt: TGTGCCAGCAGCCCCCGGACAGTCGACCCCTACGAGCAGTACTTC
CDR3aa: CASSPRTVDPYEQYF
d_gene: NA
j_gene: TRBJ2-7
v_gene: TRBV27
abundance: NA

CDR3nt: TGTGCCAGCAGTGAATACAGGACTAGCGGGGGGTACAATGAGCAGTTCTTC
CDR3aa: CASSEYRTSGGYNEQFF
d_gene: TRBD2
j_gene: TRBJ2-1
v_gene: TRBV25-1
abundance: NA

CDR3nt: TGCGCCAGCAGCCAAGACGGTCCGGGTGGCTACACCTTC
CDR3aa: CASSQDGPGGYTF
d_gene: NA
j_gene: TRBJ1-2
v_gene: TRBV4-3
abundance: NA

CDR3nt: TGTGCCAGCATCAAGGACAGGGGGCCCGGGGCCAACGTCCTGACTTTC
CDR3aa: CASIKDRGPGANVLTF
d_gene: TRBD1
j_gene: TRBJ2-6
v_gene: TRBV2
abundance: NA

CDR3nt: TGCAGCGTTGGTAGCGGTCAGAGCACAGATACGCAGTATTTT
CDR3aa: CSVGSGQSTDTQYF
d_gene: NA
j_gene: TRBJ2-3
v_gene: TRBV29-1
abundance: NA

CDR3nt: TGTGCCAGCAGCCAAGAGGCCTCGGGGGAAAAACTGTTTTTT
CDR3aa: CASSQEASGEKLFF
d_gene: NA
j_gene: TRBJ1-4
v_gene: TRBV4-2
abundance: NA

CDR3nt: TGTGCCAGCAGCTTGGTCGGGAGCACTAGCACAGATACGCAGTATTTT
CDR3aa: CASSLVGSTSTDTQYF
d_gene: NA
j_gene: TRBJ2-3
v_gene: TRBV11-2
abundance: NA

CDR3nt: TGTGCCAGCAGTTCTCTCGAACTAGCGGGGAAAGCAAAGGGCTCCTACAATGAGCAGTTCTTC
CDR3aa: CASSSLELAGKAKGSYNEQFF
d_gene: TRBD2
j_gene: TRBJ2-1
v_gene: TRBV28
abundance: NA